The text below deals with one T cell receptor beta chain. Its antigen is unidentified. The data derive from a study of cytomegalovirus exposure and HLA in healthy donors. Study results and limitations: The study had only CMV serostatus as immune exposure information. In a later analysis, HLA-associated TCR beta chains were more clonally expanded than equally common others. Reports state that TCR beta sequences accurately predicted most subjects' HLA-A and HLA-B alleles.

Researchers ran the PCR with 60 Vbeta and 13 Jbeta primers. Per the authors' pipeline: Later, 65 million to 90 million unique TCR beta chains were counted in an analysis, and about 12 million of them were shared. Sequencing was performed with immunoSEQ multiplex PCR; in TCRdb, only in-frame clones are kept and a portion is missing. V and J calls and clone size follow that table, whereas D and trimming were derived from the DNA. The sample consists of tens of thousands of clones, 40% to 45% of them appearing once. This CDR3 contains 14 residues. Germline V CDR1 and CDR2: LNHDA, SQIVND (reference sequence). The V gene lost 4 bases and the J gene lost 12 bases, with 20 bases spanning the gap.

The receptor comes from a woman in her fifties or sixties in good health and CMV-seronegative. Sequenced: PBMCs. This rearrangement joins TRBV19 to TRBJ2-3; possible D gene TRBD1, 6 bases. The DNA of the CDR3 is TGTGCCAGTAGTACAGGCCCAGGGGCCACAGTTCAGTATTTT. This codes for CASSTGPGATVQYF.